This T cell receptor (beta chain) originates from a study of blood T cell repertoires in COVID-19. Study-wide background: Donors in the United States, Italy and Spain gave samples during acute or convalescent COVID-19.

CDR3 length: 15 amino acids. The V and J ends lost 9 bases and 3 bases respectively, with 18 bases between them. The V gene's germline CDR1 is SGHAT and CDR2 FQNNGV. Per the study methods: Researchers report that nucleated cell counts were estimated from reference gene primer amplification. TCRdb keeps only in-frame clones here, not all; method: immunoSEQ multiplex PCR. V and J calls and clone size follow that table, whereas D and trimming were derived from the DNA. The sample consists of more than 110,000 clones, roughly 80% of them appearing once. This TCR derives from a woman aged 60-70 years with acute or convalescent COVID-19. The sample consisted of peripheral blood. The chain links TRBV11-2 to TRBJ2-1; possibly TRBD2 for D (6 bases). The CDR3 DNA reads TGTGCCAGACCCCTTGCGGGACTCTACTACAATGAGCAGTTCTTC. Its translation is CARPLAGLYYNEQFF.